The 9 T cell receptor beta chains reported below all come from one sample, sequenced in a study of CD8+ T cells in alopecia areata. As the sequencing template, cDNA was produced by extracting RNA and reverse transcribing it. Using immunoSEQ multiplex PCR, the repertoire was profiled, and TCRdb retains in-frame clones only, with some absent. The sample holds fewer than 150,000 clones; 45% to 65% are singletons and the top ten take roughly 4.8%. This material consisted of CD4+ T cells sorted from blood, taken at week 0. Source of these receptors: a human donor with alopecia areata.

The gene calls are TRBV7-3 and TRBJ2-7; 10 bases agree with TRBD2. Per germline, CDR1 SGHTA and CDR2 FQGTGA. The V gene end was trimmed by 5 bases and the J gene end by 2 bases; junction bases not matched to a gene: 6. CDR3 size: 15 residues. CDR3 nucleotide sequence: TGTGCCAGCAGCACTAGCGGGGATCCCGCCTACGAGCAGTACTTC. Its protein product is CASSTSGDPAYEQYF.

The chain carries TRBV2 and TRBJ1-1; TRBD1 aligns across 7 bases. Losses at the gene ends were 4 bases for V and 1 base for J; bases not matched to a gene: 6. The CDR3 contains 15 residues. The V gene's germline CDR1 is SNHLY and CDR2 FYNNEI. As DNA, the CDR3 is TGTGCCAGCAGTGTTCAGGGGGTGAGGAACACTGAAGCTTTCTTT. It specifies CASSVQGVRNTEAFF. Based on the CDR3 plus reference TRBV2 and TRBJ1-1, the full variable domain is EPEVTQTPSHQVTQMGQEVILRCVPISNHLYFYWYRQILGQKVEFLVSFYNNEISEKSEIFDDQFSVERPDGSNFTLKIRSTKLEDSAMYFCASSVQGVRNTEAFFGQGTRLTVV.

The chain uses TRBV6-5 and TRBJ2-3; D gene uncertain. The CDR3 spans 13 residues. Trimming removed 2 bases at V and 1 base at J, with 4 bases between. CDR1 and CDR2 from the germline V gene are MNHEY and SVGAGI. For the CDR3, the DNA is TGTGCCAGCAGTTACATGCGCACAGATACGCAGTATTTT. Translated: CASSYMRTDTQYF.

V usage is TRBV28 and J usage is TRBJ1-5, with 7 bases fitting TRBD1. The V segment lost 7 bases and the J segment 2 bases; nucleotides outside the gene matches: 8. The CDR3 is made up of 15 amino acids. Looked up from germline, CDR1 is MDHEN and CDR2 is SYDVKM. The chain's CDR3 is CASTVQGIGNQPQHF. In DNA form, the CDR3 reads TGTGCCAGCACCGTACAGGGGATCGGCAATCAGCCCCAGCATTTT.

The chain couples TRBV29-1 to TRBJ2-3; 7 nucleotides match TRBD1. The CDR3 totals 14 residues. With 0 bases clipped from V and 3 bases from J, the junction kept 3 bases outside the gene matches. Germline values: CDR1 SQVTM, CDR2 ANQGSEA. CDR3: CSVEETGVTDTQYF. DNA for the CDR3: TGCAGCGTTGAAGAAACAGGGGTTACAGATACGCAGTATTTT.

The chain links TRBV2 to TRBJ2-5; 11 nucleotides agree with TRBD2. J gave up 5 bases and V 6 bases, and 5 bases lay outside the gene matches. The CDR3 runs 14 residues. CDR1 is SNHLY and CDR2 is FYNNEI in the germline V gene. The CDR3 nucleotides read TGTGCCAGCAGCTTAGCGGGGGGGCGGGAGACCCAGTACTTC. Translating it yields CASSLAGGRETQYF.

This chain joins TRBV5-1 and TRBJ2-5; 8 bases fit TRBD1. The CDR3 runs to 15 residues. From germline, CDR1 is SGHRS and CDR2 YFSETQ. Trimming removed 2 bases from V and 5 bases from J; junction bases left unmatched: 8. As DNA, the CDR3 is TGCGCCAGCAGCTTTCAGGGGGCGAGGGGCGAGACCCAGTACTTC. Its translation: CASSFQGARGETQYF.

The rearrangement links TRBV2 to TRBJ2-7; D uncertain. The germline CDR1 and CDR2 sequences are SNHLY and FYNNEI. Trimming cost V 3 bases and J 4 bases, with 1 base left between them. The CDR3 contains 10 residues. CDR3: CASSDYEQYF. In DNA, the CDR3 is TGTGCCAGCAGTGATTACGAGCAGTACTTC.

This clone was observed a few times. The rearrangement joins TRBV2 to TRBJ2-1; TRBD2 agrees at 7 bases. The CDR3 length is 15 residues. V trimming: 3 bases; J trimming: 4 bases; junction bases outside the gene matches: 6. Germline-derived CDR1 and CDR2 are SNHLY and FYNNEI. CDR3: CASSEQGGTYNEQFF. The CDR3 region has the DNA TGTGCCAGCAGTGAGCAGGGAGGGACGTACAATGAGCAGTTCTTC.